This TCR beta chain appears in the sequencing data of a study of cytomegalovirus exposure and HLA in healthy donors (TCRdb year 2017). Looking at the study overall: An earlier analysis of approximately 640 of the donors reported more than 250 Gb of sequence data and around 120 million unique TCR beta sequences from 150 million to 200 million T cells. Approximately 300 gigabases of sequencing data and around 80 million unique TCR sequences made up an early release that covered several hundred HLA-typed donors. Of the 300 to 400 genotyped donors, about 80% fell in the genetic ancestry cluster associated with self-reported Caucasian donors. The study aimed to test whether cataloging public T cell receptors could reveal signatures of past pathogen exposure. The study used immunosequencing to profile the T cell repertoires of approximately 640 subjects and linked those repertoires to cytomegalovirus serostatus. In addition to the first cohort of around 670 subjects, a separate validation cohort of approximately 120 different subjects was used. High-throughput TCR immunosequencing, statistical association of individual TCRs with disease status, and machine learning were combined to predict cytomegalovirus infection status. A later analysis re-analyzed previously published TCR beta repertoires from hundreds of donors and added high-resolution HLA genotyping to study TCR occurrence patterns. Rather than using new phenotypic data, the later analysis identified candidate immune exposures from TCR beta sequences and from how often those sequences occurred across donors. An earlier analysis of approximately 640 of the donors applied high-throughput TCR beta sequencing to assess whether each TCR beta V gene segment acted as functional or pseudogenic. Donor age, sex, ethnicity and CMV serostatus were compiled together with the repertoire data. In a later genetic analysis, genome-wide SNP genotypes for 398 of the 666 donors were used, and that subset was treated as a discovery cohort. Every repertoire in the discovery cohort had been generated on one and the same sequencing platform. HLA typing covered class I and class II loci at four-digit resolution. Typing coverage varied by locus: roughly 629-640 donors for A, B, C, DRB1 and DQB1; some 520 for DQA1; more than 600 for DPA1; around 450 for DPB1. Roughly five DR-DQ haplotypes were handled as single units for association and clustering, since linkage in the cohort was strong. Among some 410 genotyped donors of the cohort, an average of approximately 220,000 unique TCR beta nucleotide sequences was sequenced per donor, of which 15% to 20% were non-productive.

The library was prepared using the immunoSEQ multiplex PCR assay. For the multiplex PCR, a mixture combining 60 forward primers for TCR Vbeta segments and 13 reverse primers for TCR Jbeta segments was used. A multiplex PCR assay on genomic DNA amplified the CDR3 region of rearranged TCR beta genes. On the Illumina HiSeq System, the amplified TCR beta libraries were sequenced as 87-base-pair reads. Under the source paper's analysis protocol: In a later analysis, tens of millions of unique TCR beta chains were counted across the 500 to 850 repertoires, and roughly 11 million of these chains were shared by at least two donors. Raw reads were error-corrected and collapsed into unique sequences by a nearest-neighbor algorithm in which closely related sequences were merged to remove PCR and sequencing errors. V, D and J gene segments were assigned by aligning CDR3 sequences to IMGT reference sequences. For a sequence to be retained, a match of at least six nucleotides was required to both a V gene segment and a J gene segment. Rearrangements were classified as productive when the CDR3 lacked stop codons and remained in frame with V and J, and all other rearrangements were classified as non-productive. CDR3 was defined according to IMGT convention as the region running from the second conserved V-encoded cysteine to the conserved J-encoded phenylalanine. In an earlier analysis of around 540 of the donors, sequences lacking an unambiguous match to a single V gene segment were excluded. An earlier analysis of a few hundred of the donors classified V segments as functional when productive rearrangements were above 56.7% and as segregating when the standard deviation between donors was above 5%. A statistical classification framework was built for diagnosing cytomegalovirus status from the catalog of TCR beta chain sequences. In a later analysis, TCR nucleotide sequences were compared against IMGT/GENE-DB human TR gene sequences so that V and J genes could be assigned. Using the TCRdist pipeline, a later analysis assigned CDR3 sequences along with most-parsimonious VDJ recombination scenarios. In a later analysis, each TCR beta chain was defined by its CDR3 amino acid sequence together with its V-gene family, and reads lacking a unique V-gene family were excluded. A later analysis removed nearly 600 highly shared, low-generation-probability nucleotide sequences to deal with suspected cross-contamination and a sequencing artifact. A later analysis calculated a clonal expansion index for each public chain from normalized within-repertoire ranks of inferred template counts. Generation probabilities in a later analysis came from a VDJ recombination model fitted to out-of-frame rearrangements, and those results were checked against IGoR. A later analysis scored TCR-TCR, TCR-HLA and TCR-CMV co-occurrence with hypergeometric tests, applying a repertoire-size bias correction to TCR pairs. False discovery rates were estimated in a later analysis by permuting HLA or CMV assignments 20 times. In a later analysis, co-occurring TCRs were grouped with DBSCAN, and TCRdist sequence similarity was added when clustering was performed within HLA-allele-positive subsets. Repertoires with fewer than 30,000 or more than 120,000 public chains were left out of co-occurrence clustering, as were about five repertoires with anomalous nucleotide sharing. In TCRdb, the immuneACCESS table is reduced to in-frame sequences with V and J assigned. These tables do not hold every clone; where another copy was compared, an unresolved V gene accounts for under half, and the others remain unexplained. From that table come the V and J calls and clone size; the DNA was used to work out D and trimming. Across this sample there are about 120,000 clones, with roughly four fifths seen only once. The top ten constitute roughly 2.5% of the sample.

Overall results and qualifications from the work: In a later analysis, HLA-associated TCR beta chains were found to be more clonally expanded and to have lower generation probabilities than equally common non-associated chains. Most TCR sequences were observed very rarely across donors, whereas some public TCRs were present in many individuals. A later genetic analysis reported fewer N-insertions in productive TCRs among donors in an Asian-associated ancestry cluster than the roughly 700-donor mean. Correlated functional status among segregating V segments might reflect linkage disequilibrium, but an unknown experimental factor could not be ruled out. The classifier was reported to diagnose cytomegalovirus status with high specificity and sensitivity in both the original cohort and the validation cohort. The authors suggested that the approach could potentially be extended to other disease states and immunological phenotypes. When HLA alleles, especially DR and DQ, strongly co-occurred, attributing TCR associations to individual alleles was difficult. A later analysis associated 16,951 TCR beta sequences with specific HLA alleles at a false discovery rate of 0.05. Because some donors lacked HLA typing at each locus, the association tests relied only on the typed subset. A later analysis found that TCR association rates varied across HLA loci, with DRB1 alleles showing the most associated TCRs and HLA-C alleles the fewest. A cluster of highly shared sequence variants was judged likely to represent a technical artifact of the sequencing pipeline. The cohort was sequenced for TCR beta chains only, and without alpha or paired-chain data the features that could be detected were limited. Presence/absence analyses assumed roughly uniform sequencing depth across donors, an assumption that may not hold. The earlier analysis of nearly 600 of the donors excluded approximately 15 rarely observed V segments, including chromosome 9 orphons, because counts were too low. A later genetic analysis associated a missense DCLRE1C variant with V-gene and J-gene trimming of TCR beta chains, and an independent cohort replicated the association. Because the 87-base-pair reads could not distinguish some IMGT-functional V segments, including TRBV6-2 and TRBV6-3, those segments were excluded. A further reported finding was that TCR beta sequences accurately predicted the HLA-A and HLA-B alleles for most subjects in the first cohort. The study gave a list of 150 to 200 TCR beta chains associated with cytomegalovirus. A few of the identified cytomegalovirus-associated TCR beta chains were confirmed in vitro to be specific for cytomegalovirus antigens. Most CMV-associated TCR beta chains appeared to be HLA-restricted in a later analysis, and the HLA associations seemed to be driven largely by CMV exposure. CMV serostatus was the only immune exposure information available for the cohort. Several of the top co-occurrence clusters appeared to be linked to parvovirus B19, influenza, CMV and Epstein-Barr virus, according to a later analysis. In an earlier analysis of 587 of the donors, most TCR beta V segments appeared in productive rearrangements about 87% or about 30% of the time, broadly matching IMGT annotations.

Points on this clone: Its cognate antigen has yet to be identified. One base away there is no much larger clone; base qualities are not given.

The cohort was made up of 666 healthy bone marrow donors. At the time of sampling, every cohort member was nominally healthy, though immune exposures that went unrecorded were likely present. The donor was CMV seronegative and was included in the group of about 350 seronegative cohort members. Each donor provided a peripheral blood sample, and peripheral blood mononuclear cells were used for TCR beta sequencing. Genomic DNA was extracted from the blood cell samples with the Qiagen DNeasy Blood Extraction Kit. Including the terminal cysteine and phenylalanine, the CDR3 comprises 15 residues. The DNA shown is the 45-base CDR3, in frame from base 1. Trimmed from V: 3 bases; trimmed from J: 1 base; junction bases lacking a gene match: 4. For CDR1 and CDR2, the germline V gene lists SGHVS and FNYEAQ.

This clonotype originated in a woman younger than 35 in good health and CMV-seronegative. Here the chain combines TRBV7-6 and TRBJ2-3; 7 central bases correspond to TRBD2. Sequenced input: PBMCs. Here is the DNA: TGTGCCAGCAGCTTCGGCGGGGGACGCACAGATACGCAGTATTTT. This codes for CASSFGGGRTDTQYF.